Included here is one T cell receptor beta chain sequence, with context. CDR1 is SGHTA, CDR2 FQGNSA, per germline. The CDR3 covers 15 residues. Between the trimmed V and J ends, which lost 0 bases and 0 bases, there was a span of 6 bases. Assay: immunoSEQ multiplex PCR; the TCRdb copy retains only in-frame clones and omits some. This table holds 90,000 or so clones, 96% found once. This specimen belongs to a study of cytomegalovirus exposure and HLA in healthy donors. Among the roughly 110 subjects of the validation cohort, separate from the approximately 660-subject first cohort, were the donors. Sequencing used PBMCs. J is TRBJ1-5 and V is TRBV7-2; D is unresolved. This receptor was obtained from a man younger than 30 in good health and CMV-seronegative. The CDR3 region has the DNA TGTGCCAGCAGCTTAGCGGCAGGTAGCAATCAGCCCCAGCATTTT. This translates into CASSLAAGSNQPQHF.